A selection of T cell receptor beta chains follows, all from one sample in a study of molecular identifiers for immune sequencing clone quantification. TCRdb passed the PCR reads through MiXCR, listing each CDR3 protein once. The repertoire consists of 68,000 or so distinct CDR3 sequences, with 17% occurring once and the leading ten covering approximately 1.5%. The source material was naive CD8+ T cells from blood, with Jurkat cell RNA spiked in. These receptors were obtained from a human donor in good health. Some libraries in this study had Jurkat cell RNA spiked in. Both conserved end residues are part of each CDR3. Fields, in order: V gene, clone size, CDR3 protein. Clone size is shown for a subset of rows, as once, few, many or a class of expanded clone.

V gene: TRBV10-3; clone size: -; CDR3 protein: CAIADERGAVDEQYF
V gene: TRBV11-2; clone size: many; CDR3 protein: CASSWGLADYTGEQFF
V gene: TRBV27; clone size: many; CDR3 protein: CASSLGVTGELFF
V gene: TRBV7-8; clone size: many; CDR3 protein: CASSLTASGSRSDTQYF
V gene: TRBV3-1; clone size: many; CDR3 protein: CASSLLAGFTDTQYF
V gene: TRBV7-9; clone size: few; CDR3 protein: CAPPAMDEGQFF
V gene: TRBV3-1; clone size: many; CDR3 protein: CASSLGTSGIPYEQYF
V gene: TRBV28; clone size: many; CDR3 protein: CASINRDGGANVLTF
V gene: TRBV27; clone size: many; CDR3 protein: CASGKAGGLTDTQYF
V gene: TRBV27; clone size: many; CDR3 protein: CASSHRHGEQYF
V gene: TRBV5-5; clone size: many; CDR3 protein: CASSLGLGQGYEQYF
V gene: TRBV5-6; clone size: few; CDR3 protein: CASSRTSGLPLDEQYF
V gene: TRBV28; clone size: many; CDR3 protein: CASSLYRASSYNEQFF
V gene: TRBV11-1; clone size: few; CDR3 protein: CASSSGLAGNNEQFF
V gene: TRBV11-2; clone size: many; CDR3 protein: CASEMNTEAFF
V gene: TRBV28; clone size: once; CDR3 protein: CASSFLPGRDTQYF
V gene: TRBV4-1; clone size: many; CDR3 protein: CASSQGTGGGYTF
V gene: TRBV12-3/TRBV12-4; clone size: -; CDR3 protein: CASSLGGPSSYEQYF
V gene: TRBV19; clone size: many; CDR3 protein: CASSIRASGRDEQYF
V gene: TRBV7-9; clone size: many; CDR3 protein: CASSLRDRGRETQYF
V gene: TRBV27; clone size: many; CDR3 protein: CASSLFYSRDRSSYNSPLHF
V gene: TRBV10-3; clone size: few; CDR3 protein: CAISESTVSYGQYF
V gene: TRBV7-9; clone size: -; CDR3 protein: CASSLRGGISPDEQYF
V gene: TRBV24-1; clone size: -; CDR3 protein: CATSFPSYEQYF
V gene: TRBV20-1; clone size: few; CDR3 protein: CSARDGTSTSGQDTQYF
V gene: TRBV4-2; clone size: few; CDR3 protein: CASSQGRERINEQFF
V gene: TRBV14; clone size: many; CDR3 protein: CASSPTGPPTDTQYF
V gene: TRBV5-1; clone size: many; CDR3 protein: CASSLGPASTDTQYF
V gene: TRBV5-5; clone size: many; CDR3 protein: CASSSYGHPNTEAFF
V gene: TRBV7-9; clone size: many; CDR3 protein: CASSLGQPNTEAFF
V gene: TRBV5-1; clone size: -; CDR3 protein: CASSLASSFYNEQFF
V gene: TRBV20-1; clone size: many; CDR3 protein: CSARDHYRASGNTIYF
V gene: TRBV25-1; clone size: few; CDR3 protein: CASSLPLIGELFF
V gene: TRBV10-3; clone size: many; CDR3 protein: CAISEGTGTMMALHF
V gene: TRBV29-1; clone size: many; CDR3 protein: CSVTGSAYERYF
V gene: TRBV13; clone size: many; CDR3 protein: CASSSTGTGGYEQYF
V gene: TRBV12-3/TRBV12-4; clone size: -; CDR3 protein: CAGRRGREQYF
V gene: TRBV2; clone size: many; CDR3 protein: CASLLAGGSDIQYF
V gene: TRBV27; clone size: few; CDR3 protein: CASSLKALFAESNTEAFF
V gene: TRBV30; clone size: -; CDR3 protein: CAWSWQIDGGQYF
V gene: TRBV19; clone size: many; CDR3 protein: CASTAYPATGENRNGYTF
V gene: TRBV4-1; clone size: many; CDR3 protein: CASSLTRTGANEQSF
V gene: TRBV2; clone size: many; CDR3 protein: CASSATSRPTLAKNIQYF
V gene: TRBV15; clone size: many; CDR3 protein: CATSEGLAGVDEQFF
V gene: TRBV28; clone size: many; CDR3 protein: CASRLSPGTGEQYF
V gene: TRBV29-1; clone size: many; CDR3 protein: CSVEEVGIGNTIYF
V gene: TRBV12-3/TRBV12-4; clone size: many; CDR3 protein: CASSFRGSNQPQHF
V gene: TRBV11-1; clone size: many; CDR3 protein: CASSPMTGRFSTDTQYF
V gene: TRBV19; clone size: -; CDR3 protein: CASSSIAGSLGEQYF
V gene: TRBV7-9; clone size: few; CDR3 protein: CASSTREGLVEQYF
V gene: TRBV29-1; clone size: many; CDR3 protein: CSVETTAPMNTEAFF
V gene: TRBV6-9; clone size: -; CDR3 protein: CAGDMGSGTACTDTQYF
V gene: TRBV27; clone size: many; CDR3 protein: CASSLYLNTEAFF